This TCR beta chain emerged from a study of cytomegalovirus exposure and HLA in healthy donors. PCR used 60 Vbeta primers and 13 Jbeta primers. Clones were sequenced by immunoSEQ multiplex PCR, and TCRdb holds only the in-frame ones, with some missing. The repertoire holds about 180,000 clones, with 77% as singletons. General observations from the study: Per a later analysis, HLA-associated TCR beta chains showed more clonal expansion than other, equally common TCR beta chains. Cytomegalovirus status, reportedly, was diagnosed with high specificity and sensitivity by the classifier. The study flagged some 170 TCR beta chains as cytomegalovirus-associated.

V lost 3 bases and J lost 13, with 12 bases in between. This CDR3 contains 11 residues. Germline V gene data show CDR1 as MDHEN and CDR2 as SYDVKM. About this clone: The antigen is undetermined.

The chain couples TRBV28 to TRBJ2-5; D unclear. The TCR originated in a woman aged 55 to 70 in good health and CMV-seropositive. The sequencing input was PBMCs. CDR3 sequence (DNA): TGTGCCAGCAGTTTCAACTACGCCCTGTACTTC. Protein product: CASSFNYALYF.